The next 8 T cell receptor beta chains were all read from a single sample in a study of blood T cell repertoires in COVID-19 (dated by TCRdb to 2020 to 2021). The method was the immunoSEQ multiplex PCR assay. TCRdb provides this immuneACCESS table in a form limited to in-frame rearrangements. Some clones are lacking; in checked studies, under half of them reflect an unresolved V gene, and why the rest are absent is not known. Counted in this sample were approximately 120,000 clones; about 85% of them appeared once. The biggest ten clones account for approximately 30% of the sample. The sample comprised peripheral blood. The receptors here all came from an elderly woman with acute or convalescent COVID-19.

This clone was found once. V usage is TRBV11-2 and J usage is TRBJ1-6; the D gene is possibly TRBD1 (6 bases). V was trimmed by 7 bases and J by 10 bases, leaving 14 bases between them. CDR3 length: 13 amino acids. CDR1 and CDR2 (germline): SGHAT, FQNNGV. CDR3: CASTSRGGSPLHF. As DNA, the CDR3 is TGTGCCAGCACTAGCAGGGGCGGCTCACCCCTCCACTTT.

In its sample, this clone was seen a few times. The chain is built from TRBV5-1 and TRBJ1-1; 7 positions agree with TRBD1. V trimming: 1 base; J trimming: 1 base; junction bases outside the gene matches: 4. Germline V lookup: CDR1 SGHRS, CDR2 YFSETQ. This CDR3 contains 15 residues. CDR3 nucleotide sequence: TGCGCCAGCAGCTTGCAAGGGGGCAGGAACACTGAAGCTTTCTTT. Encoded protein: CASSLQGGRNTEAFF. Based on the CDR3 plus reference TRBV5-1 and TRBJ1-1, the full variable domain is KAGVTQTPRYLIKTRGQQVTLSCSPISGHRSVSWYQQTPGQGLQFLFEYFSETQRNKGNFPGRFSGRQFSNSRSEMNVSTLELGDSALYLCASSLQGGRNTEAFFGQGTRLTVV.

The J gene is TRBJ1-1, the V gene TRBV19; TRBD1 is a possible D gene (6 bases). The CDR3 spans 14 residues. CDR1 is LNHDA, CDR2 SQIVND, per germline (reference sequence). The ends were cut back, 3 bases at V and 4 bases at J, with 12 bases in the middle. CDR3 sequence reads: CASSIGAGATEAFF. The CDR3 nucleotides are TGTGCCAGTAGTATCGGGGCAGGGGCCACTGAAGCTTTCTTT.

Points on this clone: An end of the junction does not agree with germline; a read error may underlie this. The chain has TRBV28 and TRBJ1-4; no clear D. The length of the CDR3 is 14 residues. In germline, CDR1 is MDHEN, CDR2 SYDVKM. Here the CDR3 DNA reads TGTGCCAGCAGTTTAATCCGTTCTAAGGAAAAACTGTTTTTT. It codes for CASSLIRSKEKLFF.

The genes are TRBV5-1 and TRBJ1-2; the match to TRBD1 covers 8 bases. There are 14 residues in the CDR3. V shed 0 bases, J shed 4 bases, and the junction held 2 bases outside the gene matches. The germline CDR1 and CDR2 sequences are SGHRS and YFSETQ. The CDR3 coding sequence is TGCGCCAGCAGCTTGGGACAGGGGACCTATGGCTACACCTTC. Translated, it gives CASSLGQGTYGYTF.

V and J are TRBV9 and TRBJ2-2; TRBD1 matches 9 bases. V was clipped by 4 bases and J by 3 bases; unmatched bases: 7. Germline assignment: CDR1 SGDLS and CDR2 YYNGEE. The CDR3 runs to 16 residues. CDR3 region: CASSLTGGADTGELFF. Written as DNA, the CDR3 is TGTGCCAGCAGCCTTACAGGGGGCGCCGACACCGGGGAGCTGTTTTTT.

The rearrangement uses TRBV11-2 and TRBJ2-3; unclear D gene. The CDR3 is made up of 14 amino acids. V shed 3 bases and J shed 6 bases, with 13 bases lying between them. CDR1 is SGHAT and CDR2 is FQNNGV in the germline V gene. CDR3 residues: CASSFSPQIDTQYF. CDR3 nucleotides: TGTGCCAGCAGCTTCTCCCCCCAGATTGATACGCAGTATTTT. Looking up the rest from reference TRBV11-2 and TRBJ2-3 gives the full variable domain: EAGVAQSPRYKIIEKRQSVAFWCNPISGHATLYWYQQILGQGPKLLIQFQNNGVVDDSQLPKDRFSAERLKGVDSTLKIQPAKLEDSAVYLCASSFSPQIDTQYFGPGTRLTVL.

V is TRBV18 and J is TRBJ1-1; D gene uncertain. The germline V and J ends were trimmed by 5 bases and 5 bases, with 9 bases remaining between them. The CDR3 runs to 12 residues. Germline CDR1 is KGHSH and CDR2 is LQKENI. The CDR3 coding sequence is TGTGCCAGCTCATTGAGGAAGACTGAAGCTTTCTTT. As protein: CASSLRKTEAFF.